One and the same sample provided the 9 T cell receptor beta chains below, sequenced in a study of metastatic and nonmetastatic thyroid tumors. MiXCR was used by TCRdb to re-call the PCR reads. The table includes over 20,000 clones, roughly 25% detected once. Thyroid surgery was preceded by no treatment in any patient. Sequenced material: tumor tissue. These receptors all stem from a male donor with papillary thyroid cancer or a benign thyroid nodule (not recorded which). Some clones in this sample may be carry-over from other donors' samples.

There are a few counts of this clone. This chain joins TRBV28 and TRBJ2-7; D gene ambiguous. V shed 2 bases and J shed 6 bases, with 11 bases lying between them. CDR1 and CDR2 (germline): MDHEN, SYDVKM. The CDR3 is 13 amino acids. The CDR3 bases are TGTGCCAGCAGTTTAGTGCTTAACACCGAGCAGTACTTC. As protein: CASSLVLNTEQYF.

Remarks on this clone: One end of the junction is discordant with germline, which a read error may explain. This sample also contains other DNA sequences that code for the same CDR3. V usage is TRBV10-1 and J usage is TRBJ2-2; D may correspond to TRBD1 or TRBD2 (5 bases each). There are 20 residues in the CDR3. Germline assignment: CDR1 WNHNN and CDR2 SYGVQD (reference sequence). CDR3 sequence reads: CASSESGRESATTNTGELFF. DNA for the CDR3: TGTGCCAGCAGTGAGTCAGGCAGGGAGTCTGCTACGACGAACACCGGGGAGTTGTTTTTT.

This clone has at least ten counts. V gene TRBV19 combines with J gene TRBJ2-7, with 9 bases aligning to TRBD1. Germline assignment: CDR1 LNHDA and CDR2 SQIVND (reference sequence). Germline trimming cut 11 bases from V and 6 bases from J; bases unmatched to any gene: 14. CDR3 size: 14 residues. CDR3 in amino acids: CASTTGGDVGEQYF. CDR3 coding DNA: TGTGCCTCCACTACAGGGGGCGACGTAGGCGAGCAGTACTTC.

This rearrangement joins TRBV10-3 to TRBJ1-2; D is uncertain. V lost 6 bases to trimming and J lost 10 bases, with 18 bases between them. Germline values: CDR1 ENHRY, CDR2 SYGVKD. The CDR3 loop spans 13 amino acids. The CDR3 spells CAIRGVAEDAYTF. The CDR3 DNA is TGTGCCATCAGGGGTGTGGCAGAGGATGCCTACACCTTC.

This clone was recorded only once. The junction shows a germline mismatch at one end, possibly a read error. The chain uses TRBV7-8 and TRBJ1-5, with D unresolved. Germline lookup yields CDR1 SGHVS and CDR2 FQNEAQ. The CDR3 is 16 residues long. The CDR3 coding sequence is TGTGCAAGCAGCTCTATTAGGCACCTTAGCAATCCGCCCCAGCATTTT. As protein: CASSSIRHLSNPPQHF. Full variable domain (outside the CDR3, taken from reference TRBV7-8 and TRBJ1-5): GAGVSQSPRYKVAKRGQDVALRCDPISGHVSLFWYQQALGQGPEFLTYFQNEAQLDKSGLPSDRFFAERPEGSVSTLKIQRTQQEDSAVYLCASSSIRHLSNPPQHFGDGTRLSIL.

This clone turned up a few times. The CDR3 end shows no conserved phenylalanine or tryptophan, and so a read error is likely. The limits of the CDR3 on the DNA are not certain, so only TCRdb's listed CDR3 is given. The rearrangement joins TRBV4-1 to TRBJ2-5; the D call of TRBD1 is as the table states it, not checked on the DNA. Germline assignment: CDR1 MGHRA and CDR2 YSYEKL. 15 amino acids form the CDR3, both terminal residues included. The CDR3 here is CARQLAGGRGQEAWL.

This clone occurred many times. The chain recombines TRBV5-1 with TRBJ2-2, with TRBD2 matching 8 bases. The CDR3 extends over 14 amino acids. J was trimmed by 4 bases and V by 4 bases; bases with no gene match: 3. Looked up from germline, CDR1 is SGHRS and CDR2 is YFSETQ. The CDR3 loop reads CASSRTSPTGELFF. DNA for the CDR3: TGCGCCAGCAGCAGGACTAGCCCCACCGGGGAGCTGTTTTTT.

This clone was recorded many times. CDR3 loop: CASSFGGVYNEQFF. DNA of the CDR3: TGTGCCAGCAGTTTCGGCGGGGTCTACAATGAGCAGTTCTTC. This sequence joins TRBV12-3 or TRBV12-4 and TRBJ2-1; possible D gene TRBD2, 6 bases. The CDR3 sequence is 14 residues long. V dropped 3 bases and J dropped 3 bases, with 9 bases sitting between them.

V usage is TRBV27 and J usage is TRBJ1-6; D is uncertain. Looked up from germline, CDR1 is MNHEY and CDR2 is SMNVEV (reference sequence). V was cut by 6 bases and J by 10 bases, with 13 bases left in between. The CDR3 is 13 residues long. The DNA for the CDR3 is TGTGCCAGCAGGGGTATAATCGTGTCACCCCTCCACTTT. Translating it yields CASRGIIVSPLHF.